This T cell receptor (beta chain) originates from a study of shared clonotypes between healthy human individuals. Study results and caveats: Having only a few donors restricted how much genetic and exposure-history diversity was captured.

In germline, CDR1 is SGHRS, CDR2 YFSETQ. V shed 4 bases and J 6 bases; nucleotides not matched to a gene: 4. CDR3 length: 12 amino acids. Genomic DNA belonging to each subset was distributed in equal measure over several immunoSEQ plates. Produced via immunoSEQ multiplex PCR; TCRdb's table is partial and in-frame only. The sample includes hundreds of thousands of clones, around 78% of them seen just once. With regard to this clone: What it binds is not known.

The sequenced material came from PBMCs. The sequence came from a woman in her thirties or forties in good health. Some clones in this sample may be carry-over from other donors' samples. The chain employs TRBV5-1 and TRBJ2-7, with 7 bases fitting TRBD1. The CDR3 protein is CASSITGVEQYF. In DNA form, the CDR3 reads TGCGCCAGCAGCATCACAGGGGTCGAGCAGTACTTC.